Shown below are 30 T cell receptor beta chains from a single sample sequenced in a study of T cell changes during pregnancy in multiple sclerosis. The assay was immunoSEQ multiplex PCR, and TCRdb's table has in-frame clones only and misses some. The sample yields tens of thousands of clones, about 89% seen once. The sample here was CD4+ T cells from peripheral blood mononuclear cells, taken in the first trimester of pregnancy. The source of these receptors is a female donor in good health, enrolled as a control in a pregnancy study.

The CDR3 reads CASSRGLAGMELFF. The CDR3 DNA is TGTGCCAGCAGTCGGGGCTTAGCGGGAATGGAGCTGTTTTTT. The chain uses TRBV28 and TRBJ2-2; 8 bases align to TRBD2. The V gene's germline CDR1 is MDHEN and CDR2 SYDVKM. The CDR3 has 14 residues. Losses at the gene ends were 5 bases for V and 10 bases for J; bases not matched to a gene: 9.

The chain employs TRBV15 and TRBJ1-4; the D gene is possibly TRBD1 (6 bases). The V end lost 0 bases, the J end lost 5 bases, and 13 bases lay between the germline ends. Germline V gives CDR1 LNHNV, CDR2 YYDKDF (reference sequence). The CDR3 runs 16 residues. CDR3 residues: CATSRDYRVGNEKLFF. The CDR3 DNA reads TGTGCCACCAGCAGAGATTACAGGGTCGGAAATGAAAAACTGTTTTTT.

This chain uses TRBV5-4 with TRBJ2-3; 9 positions match TRBD2. This CDR3 has 16 amino acids. With V trimmed by 0 bases and J by 5 bases, 7 bases remained unmatched. CDR1 is SGHNT and CDR2 is YYREEE in the germline V gene (reference sequence). CDR3 amino acids: CASSLEGGGAIDTQYF. The CDR3 DNA sequence: TGTGCCAGCAGCTTGGAGGGCGGGGGGGCAATAGATACGCAGTATTTT.

The chain carries TRBV5-1 and TRBJ2-1; TRBD1 agrees at 9 bases. CDR3 size: 14 residues. CDR1 SGHRS and CDR2 YFSETQ come from the germline V gene. V was pared by 3 bases and J by 7 bases, with 5 bases of the junction left unmatched. The CDR3 coding sequence is TGCGCCAGCAGCTCGGGACAGGGTAGAAATGAGCAGTTCTTC. Protein product: CASSSGQGRNEQFF.

The CDR3 reads CASSRASGGAGNTQYF. CDR3 DNA sequence: TGTGCCAGCAGCCGCGCTAGCGGGGGGGCCGGTAATACGCAGTATTTT. The chain carries TRBV7-2 and TRBJ2-3; 12 bases agree with TRBD2. V dropped 5 bases and J dropped 7; count of bases not matched to a gene: 10. CDR1 is SGHTA and CDR2 is FQGNSA in the germline V gene. This CDR3 has 16 residues.

This chain links TRBV11-1 with TRBJ2-2; possible D gene TRBD2, 5 bases. Trimming pared 5 bases from V and 7 bases from J, leaving 11 bases between. The CDR3 has 13 amino acids. Per germline, CDR1 SGHAT and CDR2 FQDESV (reference sequence). CDR3 residues: CASSIVGGGELFF. DNA for the CDR3: TGTGCCAGCAGCATCGTAGGAGGCGGGGAGCTGTTTTTT.

The rearrangement uses TRBV5-1 and TRBJ2-2; 9 bases are shared with TRBD1. This CDR3 is 18 amino acids long. The V and J ends lost 3 bases and 2 bases, in that order; junction bases with no gene match: 11. CDR1 SGHRS and CDR2 YFSETQ come from the germline V gene. CDR3 DNA: TGCGCCAGCAGCTCCTCCGGGACAGGGCTTTCCAACACCGGGGAGCTGTTTTTT. It specifies CASSSSGTGLSNTGELFF.

V gene TRBV2 combines with J gene TRBJ2-4, with D maybe TRBD1 (6 bases). Germline loops: CDR1 SNHLY, CDR2 FYNNEI. The V end lost 5 bases, the J end lost 1 base, and 9 bases lay between the germline ends. The CDR3 is 14 residues long. The CDR3 loop is CASSTGTAKNIQYF. The DNA for the CDR3 is TGTGCCAGCAGTACAGGGACGGCCAAAAACATTCAGTACTTC.

The chain is built from TRBV4-1 and TRBJ1-1; D is ambiguous. CDR1 is MGHRA and CDR2 is YSYEKL in the germline V gene. The CDR3 has 15 amino acids. V gave up 2 bases and J gave up 1 base, with 11 bases separating them. CDR3: CASSQRGWENTEAFF. The CDR3 coding sequence is TGCGCCAGCAGCCAACGGGGATGGGAGAACACTGAAGCTTTCTTT.

V and J are TRBV18 and TRBJ2-3; 12 nucleotides match TRBD2. The germline V gene encodes CDR1 KGHSH and CDR2 LQKENI. The V segment lost 3 bases and the J segment 5 bases; nucleotides outside the gene matches: 6. The CDR3 has 16 residues. CDR3 residues: CASSPPSGGVGDTQYF. The CDR3 DNA reads TGTGCCAGCTCACCTCCTAGCGGGGGGGTAGGAGATACGCAGTATTTT.

The rearrangement joins TRBV4-1 to TRBJ2-1; 11 bases are shared with TRBD2. Trimming at V came to 0 bases and at J to 5 bases, leaving 6 bases not matched to a gene. CDR1 and CDR2 (germline): MGHRA, YSYEKL. The CDR3 covers 17 residues. The CDR3 DNA follows: TGCGCCAGCAGCCAAGATCGAGGGACTAGCGGTAACAATGAGCAGTTCTTC. Translation: CASSQDRGTSGNNEQFF.

The chain employs TRBV7-2 and TRBJ2-1, with 9 bases fitting TRBD2. Germline values: CDR1 SGHTA, CDR2 FQGNSA. The length of the CDR3 is 16 residues. V shed 1 base and J 4 bases; nucleotides not matched to a gene: 5. In nucleotides, the CDR3 is TGTGCCAGCAGCTTAGAGAGCGGGGGGCGGTACAATGAGCAGTTCTTC. Translation gives CASSLESGGRYNEQFF.

The chain uses TRBV5-5 and TRBJ2-7; the match to TRBD1 covers 8 bases. The length of the CDR3 is 15 residues. Germline assignment: CDR1 SGHKS and CDR2 YYEKEE (reference sequence). V was clipped by 3 bases and J by 4 bases; unmatched bases: 9. The CDR3 coding sequence is TGTGCCAGCAGCTACGTACCTACAGGGGGGTACGAGCAGTACTTC. Its protein product is CASSYVPTGGYEQYF.

The chain links TRBV7-2 to TRBJ2-3, with 13 positions matching TRBD2. The CDR3 has 16 amino acids. With 10 bases clipped from V and 0 bases from J, the junction kept 7 bases outside the gene matches. Germline CDR1 is SGHTA and CDR2 is FQGNSA. The CDR3 loop reads CATRLAGGASTDTQYF. CDR3 bases: TGTGCCACGAGACTAGCGGGAGGAGCTAGCACAGATACGCAGTATTTT.

The CDR3 region is CASSKEGYEQYF. The CDR3 bases are TGCGCCAGCAGCAAGGAGGGCTACGAGCAGTACTTC. The chain couples TRBV5-1 to TRBJ2-7, with a tentative D call TRBD2 (6 bases). Germline V gene data show CDR1 as SGHRS and CDR2 as YFSETQ. Trimming cost V 4 bases and J 3 bases, with 8 bases left between them. The CDR3 is 12 amino acids.

The V and J genes are TRBV7-9 and TRBJ1-6; TRBD1 is a possible D gene (6 bases). Trimming took off 10 bases at V and 8 bases at J, with 18 bases between the two ends. Germline V gene sequence: CDR1 SEHNR, CDR2 FQNEAQ (reference sequence). The length of the CDR3 is 14 residues. The CDR3 sequence: CATPAPRTDSPLHF. CDR3 nucleotides: TGTGCCACCCCTGCCCCCAGGACAGATTCACCCCTCCACTTT.

In this sample, this clone turned up a few times. The chain's CDR3 is CASSTSGAGIQETQYF. CDR3 nucleotides: TGTGCCAGTAGTACCTCCGGGGCGGGGATCCAAGAGACCCAGTACTTC. V and J are TRBV19 and TRBJ2-5, with D possibly TRBD2 on 6 matching bases. Germline V gene data show CDR1 as LNHDA and CDR2 as SQIVND (reference sequence). The CDR3 has 16 residues. Trimming pared 4 bases from V and 1 base from J, leaving 16 bases between.

The genes are TRBV5-1 and TRBJ2-3, with no clear D. Germline CDR1 and CDR2: SGHRS and YFSETQ. With 4 bases removed from V and 2 bases from J, the gap between germline ends came to 8 bases. The CDR3 totals 13 residues. CDR3 sequence reads: CASSPAATDTQYF. The CDR3 DNA reads as TGCGCCAGCAGCCCCGCGGCCACAGATACGCAGTATTTT.

The J gene is TRBJ1-2, the V gene TRBV19; D uncertain. The CDR3 is 14 amino acids. CDR1 is LNHDA, CDR2 SQIVND, per germline (reference sequence). V gave up 3 bases and J gave up 8 bases, with 16 bases separating them. CDR3 protein: CASSIERGLGGYTF. CDR3 DNA sequence: TGTGCCAGTAGTATCGAGCGGGGTCTCGGGGGCTACACCTTC.

The chain combines TRBV6-1 with TRBJ2-7, with 10 bases aligning to TRBD1. J was trimmed by 7 bases and V by 4 bases; bases with no gene match: 7. CDR1 and CDR2 from the germline V gene are MNHNS and SASEGT. The CDR3 is 14 amino acids. The CDR3: CASSARDRGREQYF. The CDR3 bases are TGTGCCAGCAGTGCACGGGACAGGGGTAGGGAGCAGTACTTC.

The genes are TRBV7-9 and TRBJ2-1, with 9 bases fitting TRBD2. Germline-derived CDR1 and CDR2 are SEHNR and FQNEAQ (reference sequence). This CDR3 is built from 15 residues. The V gene end was trimmed by 1 base and the J gene end by 5 bases; junction bases not matched to a gene: 3. CDR3 sequence (DNA): TGTGCCAGCAGCTTAGGGCTAGCGGGAAACAATGAGCAGTTCTTC. It yields the protein CASSLGLAGNNEQFF.

The V gene is TRBV27, the J gene TRBJ1-6; TRBD1 might be the D (5 bases). V lost 0 bases, J lost 14 bases, and 14 bases lay in between. CDR3 length: 14 residues. The germline CDR1 and CDR2 sequences are MNHEY and SMNVEV (reference sequence). The CDR3, as DNA: TGTGCCAGCAGTTTATCGACGGCGCCGGGGGCCCTCCACTTT. This gives the protein CASSLSTAPGALHF.

Here the CDR3 reads CATRDRRTNEKLFF. The DNA of the CDR3 is TGTGCCACCCGTGACAGGCGAACTAATGAAAAACTGTTTTTT. The rearrangement uses TRBV6-5 and TRBJ1-4, with D maybe TRBD1 (6 bases). CDR1 and CDR2 (germline): MNHEY, SVGAGI. Trimming left V 10 bases short and J 1 base short, with 13 bases between. CDR3 length: 14 residues.

A single count supports this clone. This chain links TRBV4-1 with TRBJ2-7, with 10 bases aligning to TRBD2. Germline values: CDR1 MGHRA, CDR2 YSYEKL. The CDR3 is 14 amino acids. V was pared by 2 bases and J by 4 bases, with 2 bases of the junction left unmatched. The CDR3 DNA reads as TGCGCCAGCAGCCAATCTAGCGGGAGTTACGAGCAGTACTTC. Its translation: CASSQSSGSYEQYF.

This chain uses TRBV9 with TRBJ2-7; 9 nucleotides agree with TRBD2. V lost 4 bases and J lost 5; bases outside the gene matches: 10. Germline V gene data show CDR1 as SGDLS and CDR2 as YYNGEE. CDR3 length: 15 amino acids. The CDR3 loop reads CASSPFSGSMDEQYF. The CDR3, as DNA: TGTGCCAGCAGCCCCTTTAGCGGGAGTATGGACGAGCAGTACTTC.

The chain couples TRBV27 to TRBJ2-7, with D possibly TRBD1 on 6 matching bases. Per the germline V gene, CDR1 is MNHEY and CDR2 is SMNVEV (reference sequence). The CDR3 is 17 amino acids. The V end was cut by 8 bases, the J end by 7 bases, with 30 bases between. CDR3 DNA: TGTGCCAGCGAAATGGGTTACTATAAGCAGGGGCAGGGGGAGCAGTACTTC. Translated, it gives CASEMGYYKQGQGEQYF.

The V call is TRBV7-3, the J call TRBJ2-7, with D maybe TRBD1 (5 bases). Germline assignment: CDR1 SGHTA and CDR2 FQGTGA. The CDR3 covers 15 residues. V was pared by 5 bases and J by 2 bases, with 16 bases between. The CDR3 reads CASSLRQQPPYEQYF. CDR3 DNA: TGTGCCAGCAGCCTCAGACAGCAGCCACCCTACGAGCAGTACTTC.

V is TRBV10-3 and J is TRBJ1-2; possibly TRBD1 for D (5 bases). Germline V gene data show CDR1 as ENHRY and CDR2 as SYGVKD. The CDR3 has 13 amino acids. V was cut by 6 bases and J by 2 bases, with 10 bases left in between. The DNA of the CDR3 is TGTGCCATCAGACCCGACAGCAACTATGGCTACACCTTC. Translated, it gives CAIRPDSNYGYTF.

V gene TRBV5-1 combines with J gene TRBJ1-4; no definite D call. Between the trimmed V and J ends, which lost 4 bases and 5 bases, there was a span of 9 bases. The CDR3 is 13 residues long. From germline, CDR1 is SGHRS and CDR2 YFSETQ. Here the CDR3 DNA reads TGCGCCAGCAGCGGCGGGTCCAATGAAAAACTGTTTTTT. As protein: CASSGGSNEKLFF.

In nucleotides, the CDR3 is TGTGCCAGCAGCGTAGTCAGCTCTGGAAACACCATATATTTT. Its translation is CASSVVSSGNTIYF. This rearrangement joins TRBV9 to TRBJ1-3; no clear D gene. Germline CDR1 and CDR2: SGDLS and YYNGEE. V was cut by 0 bases and J by 0 bases, with 4 bases left in between. This CDR3 has 14 amino acids.